Reported below is one T cell receptor (beta chain). The antigen is unknown. Only in-frame clones appear in the TCRdb table, and some are missing; sequencing was by immunoSEQ multiplex PCR. This sample yields approximately 160,000 clones, of which around 89% are seen a single time; 3% to 4% belongs to the top ten. The data were taken from a study of T cell responses to AZD1222 COVID-19 vaccine. V shed 0 bases and J shed 6 bases, with 2 bases lying between them. The CDR3 consists of 11 residues. Per the germline V gene, CDR1 is MNHEY and CDR2 is SVGEGT. Study-wide results and limits: Regions left unmutated in variants are reportedly the target of nearly half of spike-specific TCRs. Increased Spike-specific TCR breadth and depth were observed after two AZD1222 doses.

Sequenced material: peripheral blood, taken on day 0 of MenACWY control vaccination. The chain carries TRBV6-2 or TRBV6-3 and TRBJ1-2; D call uncertain. The clonotype was recovered from an adult in good health. For the CDR3, the DNA is TGTGCCAGCAGTTACTCGGATGGCTACACCTTC. Residues: CASSYSDGYTF.